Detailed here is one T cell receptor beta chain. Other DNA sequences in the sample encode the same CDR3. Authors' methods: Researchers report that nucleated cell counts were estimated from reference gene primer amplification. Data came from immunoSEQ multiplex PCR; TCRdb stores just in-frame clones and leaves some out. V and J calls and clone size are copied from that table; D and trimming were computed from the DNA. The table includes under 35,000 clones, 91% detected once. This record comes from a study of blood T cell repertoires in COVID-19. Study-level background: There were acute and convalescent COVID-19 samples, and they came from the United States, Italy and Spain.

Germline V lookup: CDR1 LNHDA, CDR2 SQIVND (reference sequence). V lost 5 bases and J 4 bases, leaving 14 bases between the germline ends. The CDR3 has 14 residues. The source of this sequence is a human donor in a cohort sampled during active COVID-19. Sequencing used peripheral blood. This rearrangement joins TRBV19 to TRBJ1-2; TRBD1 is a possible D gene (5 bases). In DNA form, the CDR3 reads TGTGCCAGTAGTTCTCGAGGCCAGGGCTATGGCTACACCTTC. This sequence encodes CASSSRGQGYGYTF.